This T cell receptor (beta chain) came from a study of cytomegalovirus exposure and HLA in healthy donors. As for the study in general: The roughly 670 first-cohort repertoires shared a platform with the 120 or so validation repertoires, as reported in a later analysis.

Findings of the study overall: The study flagged about 150 TCR beta chains as cytomegalovirus-associated.

TCRdb's copy holds only in-frame clones and misses some; the assay was immunoSEQ multiplex PCR. The sample consists of more than 100,000 clones, 88% of them appearing once. It was the approximately 120-subject validation cohort, separate from the approximately 690-subject first cohort, to which the donors belonged. Regarding this clone: The antigen remains unidentified.

The CDR3 consists of 16 residues. The V segment lost 3 bases and the J segment 2 bases; nucleotides outside the gene matches: 6. The germline gives CDR1 SGDLS, CDR2 YYNGEE. This chain links TRBV9 with TRBJ2-3, with 10 nucleotides matching TRBD2. This TCR derives from a man under 40 in good health and CMV-seronegative. Source material: PBMCs. The CDR3 reads CASSDLLAGATDTQYF. The CDR3 bases are TGTGCCAGCAGCGACCTCCTAGCGGGAGCCACAGATACGCAGTATTTT. Drawing the rest from reference TRBV9 and TRBJ2-3, the complete variable domain is DSGVTQTPKHLITATGQRVTLRCSPRSGDLSVYWYQQSLDQGLQFLIQYYNGEERAKGNILERFSAQQFPDLHSELNLSSLELGDSALYFCASSDLLAGATDTQYFGPGTRLTVL.